Below, one T cell receptor beta chain is given with its context. Its antigen remains unknown. Blood was collected, under 3 ml per donor. Germline values: CDR1 SGHRS, CDR2 YFSETQ. CDR3 size: 17 residues. This sample is drawn from a study of monozygotic twins with inflammatory bowel disease. Overall study results and limits: Nothing supported a single strong signal or clonotype that was associated with IBD. Cells of different T cell subtypes could not be told apart.

TCRdb reprocessed the 5' RACE reads and reports one entry per CDR3 protein, with no DNA. The sample has 350,000 to 400,000 distinct CDR3 sequences. The chain joins TRBV5-1 to TRBJ2-7; with no DNA, the TCRdb D assignment of TRBD1 cannot be verified. The origin of this receptor is a human donor with ulcerative colitis or Crohn's disease, or a healthy co-twin of an affected twin (not recorded which). The sequenced material came from blood. CDR3 region: CASSSWGATGQKNEQYF.